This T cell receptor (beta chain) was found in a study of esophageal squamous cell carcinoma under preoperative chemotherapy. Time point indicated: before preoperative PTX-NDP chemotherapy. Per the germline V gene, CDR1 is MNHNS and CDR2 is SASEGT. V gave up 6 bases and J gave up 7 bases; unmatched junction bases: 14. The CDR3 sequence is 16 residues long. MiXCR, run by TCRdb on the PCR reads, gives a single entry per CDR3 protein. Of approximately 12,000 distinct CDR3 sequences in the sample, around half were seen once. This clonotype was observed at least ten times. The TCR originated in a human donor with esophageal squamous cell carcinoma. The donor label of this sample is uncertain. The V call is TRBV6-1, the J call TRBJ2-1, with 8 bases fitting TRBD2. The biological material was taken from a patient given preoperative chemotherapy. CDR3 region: CASRPGLGSPQNEQFF. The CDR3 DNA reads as TGTGCCAGCAGGCCGGGACTAGGTTCCCCCCAGAATGAGCAGTTCTTC.